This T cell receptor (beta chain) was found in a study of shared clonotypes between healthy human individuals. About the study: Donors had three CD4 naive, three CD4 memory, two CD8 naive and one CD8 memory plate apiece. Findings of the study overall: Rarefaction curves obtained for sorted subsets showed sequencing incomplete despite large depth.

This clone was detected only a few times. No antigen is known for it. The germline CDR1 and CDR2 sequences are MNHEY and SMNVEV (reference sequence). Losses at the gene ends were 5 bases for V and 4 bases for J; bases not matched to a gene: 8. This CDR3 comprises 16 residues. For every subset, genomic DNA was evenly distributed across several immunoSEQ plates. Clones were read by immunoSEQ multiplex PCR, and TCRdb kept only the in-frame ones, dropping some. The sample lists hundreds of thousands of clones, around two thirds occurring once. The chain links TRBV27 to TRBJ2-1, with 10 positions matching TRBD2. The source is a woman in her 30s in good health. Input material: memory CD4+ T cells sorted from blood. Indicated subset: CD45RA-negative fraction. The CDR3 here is CASSQHASGGYNEQFF. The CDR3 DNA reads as TGTGCCAGCAGTCAACATGCTAGCGGGGGTTACAATGAGCAGTTCTTC.